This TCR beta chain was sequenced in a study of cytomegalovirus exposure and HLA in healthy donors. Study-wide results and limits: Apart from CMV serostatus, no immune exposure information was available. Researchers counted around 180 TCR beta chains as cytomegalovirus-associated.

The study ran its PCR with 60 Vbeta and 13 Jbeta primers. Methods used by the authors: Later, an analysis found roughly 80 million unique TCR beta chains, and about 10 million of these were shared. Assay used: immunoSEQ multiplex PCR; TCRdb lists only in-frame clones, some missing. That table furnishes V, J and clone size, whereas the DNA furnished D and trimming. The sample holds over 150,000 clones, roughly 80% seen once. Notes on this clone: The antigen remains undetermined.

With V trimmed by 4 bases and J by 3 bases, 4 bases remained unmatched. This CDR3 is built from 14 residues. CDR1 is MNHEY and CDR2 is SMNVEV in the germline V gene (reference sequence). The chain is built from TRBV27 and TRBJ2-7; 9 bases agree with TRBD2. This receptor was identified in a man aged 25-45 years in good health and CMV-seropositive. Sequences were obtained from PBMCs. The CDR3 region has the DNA TGTGCCAGCAGTTCACTAGCGGGCTTCTACGAGCAGTACTTC. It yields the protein CASSSLAGFYEQYF.